This T cell receptor beta chain was recorded in a study of blood T cell repertoires in COVID-19. At the level of the study: Italy, Spain and the United States were the sources of the convalescent and acute COVID-19 samples. PBMCs, B-cell-depleted T cells, or T cells were the source of the cDNA or gDNA that made up the material.

Clones were read by immunoSEQ multiplex PCR, and TCRdb kept only the in-frame ones, dropping some. The table lists approximately 72,000 clones, approximately 88% of them singletons. The V and J ends lost 0 bases and 0 bases, in that order; junction bases with no gene match: 8. The CDR3 contains 17 residues. Germline-derived CDR1 and CDR2 are SGHRS and YFSETQ. The sample taken for sequencing was peripheral blood. V gene TRBV5-1 combines with J gene TRBJ1-1; 7 bases match TRBD1. This TCR derives from a middle-aged man with acute or convalescent COVID-19. CDR3 coding DNA: TGCGCCAGCAGCTTGGGGGCAGGGGGGCGGATGAACACTGAAGCTTTCTTT. Encoded protein: CASSLGAGGRMNTEAFF.